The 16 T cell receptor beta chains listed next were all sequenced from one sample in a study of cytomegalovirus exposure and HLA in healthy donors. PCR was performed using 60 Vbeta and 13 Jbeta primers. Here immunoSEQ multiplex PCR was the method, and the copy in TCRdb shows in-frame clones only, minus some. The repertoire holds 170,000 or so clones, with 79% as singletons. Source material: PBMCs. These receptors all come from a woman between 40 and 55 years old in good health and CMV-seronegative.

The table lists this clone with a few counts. In DNA, the CDR3 is TGTGCCAGCAGCTTGGGGGGGCACTCCGAGCAGTACTTC. Amino acid sequence: CASSLGGHSEQYF. The genes are TRBV5-6 and TRBJ2-7, with D tentatively TRBD1 (6 bases). Germline V gene sequence: CDR1 SGHDT, CDR2 YYEEEE. Trimming shortened V by 0 bases and J by 6 bases, and 10 bases separated the two germline ends. CDR3 length: 13 residues.

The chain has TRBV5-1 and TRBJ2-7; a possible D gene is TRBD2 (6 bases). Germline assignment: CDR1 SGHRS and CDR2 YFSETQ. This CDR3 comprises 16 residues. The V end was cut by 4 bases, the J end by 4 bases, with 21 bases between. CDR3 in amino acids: CASSLRLSGGSYEQYF. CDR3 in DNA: TGCGCCAGCAGCCTCCGACTTAGTGGGGGGTCATACGAGCAGTACTTC.

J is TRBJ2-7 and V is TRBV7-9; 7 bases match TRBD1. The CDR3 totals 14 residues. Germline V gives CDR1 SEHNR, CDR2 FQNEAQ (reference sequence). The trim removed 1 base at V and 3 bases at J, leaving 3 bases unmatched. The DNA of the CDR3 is TGTGCCAGCAGCTTAGGGGACAGCCGCTACGAGCAGTACTTC. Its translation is CASSLGDSRYEQYF.

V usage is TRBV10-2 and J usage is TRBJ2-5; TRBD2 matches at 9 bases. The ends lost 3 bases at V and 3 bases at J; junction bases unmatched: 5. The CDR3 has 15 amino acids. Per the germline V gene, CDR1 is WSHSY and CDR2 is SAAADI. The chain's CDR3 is CASSDPSGAEETQYF. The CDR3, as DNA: TGCGCCAGCAGTGATCCTAGCGGGGCCGAAGAGACCCAGTACTTC.

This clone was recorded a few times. In DNA form, the CDR3 reads TGCGCCAGCAGCCTAGGGACTAGCGGGAGCCATACCTACGAGCAGTACTTC. Its protein is CASSLGTSGSHTYEQYF. J is TRBJ2-7 and V is TRBV5-1; TRBD2 agrees at 14 bases. The CDR3 is made up of 17 amino acids. The V gene's germline CDR1 is SGHRS and CDR2 YFSETQ. J gave up 2 bases and V 4 bases, and 8 bases lay outside the gene matches.

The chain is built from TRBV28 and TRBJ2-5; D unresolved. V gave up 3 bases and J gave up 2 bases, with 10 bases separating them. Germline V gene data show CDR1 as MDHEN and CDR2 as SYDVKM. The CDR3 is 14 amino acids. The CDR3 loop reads CASSFRRPQETQYF. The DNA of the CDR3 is TGTGCCAGCAGTTTTAGGCGGCCACAAGAGACCCAGTACTTC. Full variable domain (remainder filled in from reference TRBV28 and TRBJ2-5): DVKVTQSSRYLVKRTGEKVFLECVQDMDHENMFWYRQDPGLGLRLIYFSYDVKMKEKGDIPEGYSVSREKKERFSLILESASTNQTSMYLCASSFRRPQETQYFGPGTRLLVL.

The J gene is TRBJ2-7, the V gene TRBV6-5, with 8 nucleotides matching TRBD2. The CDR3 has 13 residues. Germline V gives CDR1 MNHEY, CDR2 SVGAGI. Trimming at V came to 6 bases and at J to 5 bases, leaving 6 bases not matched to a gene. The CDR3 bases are TGTGCCAGCAGAATCGGGACTAGTGACGAGCAGTACTTC. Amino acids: CASRIGTSDEQYF.

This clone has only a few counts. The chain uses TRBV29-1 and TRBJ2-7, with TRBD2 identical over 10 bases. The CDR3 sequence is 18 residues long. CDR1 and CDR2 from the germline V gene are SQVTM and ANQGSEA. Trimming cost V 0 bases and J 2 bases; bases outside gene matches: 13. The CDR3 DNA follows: TGCAGCGTTGAAGACCGCTTCCGACGGACTAGCGGCGCCTACGAGCAGTACTTC. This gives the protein CSVEDRFRRTSGAYEQYF.

DNA of the CDR3: TGTGCCAGCAGCGTAGGGGTGGTGGGGACAGACAATGAGCAGTTCTTC. Translated: CASSVGVVGTDNEQFF. This chain uses TRBV9 with TRBJ2-1; 7 bases line up with TRBD1. CDR1 SGDLS and CDR2 YYNGEE come from the germline V gene. The CDR3 sequence is 16 residues long. V lost 0 bases and J lost 5; bases outside the gene matches: 8.

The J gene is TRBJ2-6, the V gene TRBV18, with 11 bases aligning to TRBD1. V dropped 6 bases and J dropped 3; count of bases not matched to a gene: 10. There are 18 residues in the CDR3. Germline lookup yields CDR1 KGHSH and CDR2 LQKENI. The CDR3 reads CASSLGQGAISGANVLTF. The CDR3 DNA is TGTGCCAGCTCCCTTGGACAGGGGGCGATAAGTGGGGCCAACGTCCTGACTTTC. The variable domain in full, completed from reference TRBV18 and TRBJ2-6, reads NAGVMQNPRHLVRRRGQEARLRCSPMKGHSHVYWYRQLPEEGLKFMVYLQKENIIDESGMPKERFSAEFPKEGPSILRIQQVVRGDSAAYFCASSLGQGAISGANVLTFGAGSRLTVL.

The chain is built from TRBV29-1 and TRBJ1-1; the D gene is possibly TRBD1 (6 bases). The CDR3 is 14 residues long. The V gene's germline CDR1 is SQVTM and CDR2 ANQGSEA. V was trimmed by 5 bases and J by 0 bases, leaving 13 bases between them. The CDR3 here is CSVTAGTLNTEAFF. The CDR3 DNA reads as TGCAGCGTTACGGCCGGGACATTGAACACTGAAGCTTTCTTT.

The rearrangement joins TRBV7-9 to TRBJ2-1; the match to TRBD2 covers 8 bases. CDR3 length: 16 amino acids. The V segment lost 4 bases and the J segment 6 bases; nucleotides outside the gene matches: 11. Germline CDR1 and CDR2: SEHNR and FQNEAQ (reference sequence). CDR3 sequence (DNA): TGTGCCAGCAGCTCGCCCCCGGGACTAGGTTTCAATGAGCAGTTCTTC. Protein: CASSSPPGLGFNEQFF.

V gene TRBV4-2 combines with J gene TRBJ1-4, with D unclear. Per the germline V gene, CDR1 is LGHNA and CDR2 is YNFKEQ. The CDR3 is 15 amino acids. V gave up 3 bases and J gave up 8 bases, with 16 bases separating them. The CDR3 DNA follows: TGTGCCAGCAGCCAGTCAATCACTCGGGGAGAAAAACTGTTTTTT. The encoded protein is CASSQSITRGEKLFF.

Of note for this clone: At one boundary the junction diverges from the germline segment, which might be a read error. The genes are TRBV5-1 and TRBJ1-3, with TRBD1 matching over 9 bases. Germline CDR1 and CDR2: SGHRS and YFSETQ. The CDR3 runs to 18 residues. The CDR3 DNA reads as TGCGCCGGCAGCTTGGCCAAAAGTGGGACAGGGTCTGGAAACACCATATATTTT. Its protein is CAGSLAKSGTGSGNTIYF.

Here the CDR3 DNA reads TGTGCCAGTAGTACCTTGCGGGAGGGCCTGGATGAGCAGTTCTTC. Encoded protein: CASSTLREGLDEQFF. The chain is built from TRBV19 and TRBJ2-1, with 9 bases identical to TRBD2. The V segment lost 4 bases and the J segment 8 bases; nucleotides outside the gene matches: 9. The germline V gene encodes CDR1 LNHDA and CDR2 SQIVND (reference sequence). The CDR3 is 15 amino acids.

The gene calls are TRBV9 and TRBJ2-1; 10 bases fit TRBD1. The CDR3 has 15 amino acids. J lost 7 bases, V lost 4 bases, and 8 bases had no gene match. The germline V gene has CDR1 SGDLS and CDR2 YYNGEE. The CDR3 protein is CASSFGTGATNEQFF. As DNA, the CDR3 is TGTGCCAGCAGCTTTGGGACAGGGGCCACAAATGAGCAGTTCTTC.